These T cell receptor beta chains were read from a single sample in a study of blood T cell repertoires in COVID-19. Only in-frame clones appear in the TCRdb table, and some are missing; sequencing was by immunoSEQ multiplex PCR. The data contain around 94,000 clones, 91% of them singletons. Sequencing used peripheral blood. The receptor set was obtained from a man younger than 30 with acute or convalescent COVID-19. Both conserved end residues are part of each CDR3. A D gene is named only where the DNA matches it firmly. Only part of the rows carry a size: once, few, many, or a class if the clone is expanded.

v_call	cdr3_length	j_call	clone_size	d_call	cdr3_nt	cdr3_aa
TRBV5-1	14	TRBJ1-6	few	.	TGCGCCAGCAGCTTGGAAGCCCCTAATTCACCCCTCCACTTT	CASSLEAPNSPLHF
TRBV18	12	TRBJ1-2	.	.	TGTGCCAGCTCCTACGAAAACTATGGCTACACCTTC	CASSYENYGYTF
TRBV18	17	TRBJ1-1	.	TRBD1	TGTGCCAGCCCCCCGCTGGGACAGGGAGTGGGAAACACTGAAGCTTTCTTT	CASPPLGQGVGNTEAFF
TRBV27	15	TRBJ2-1	.	.	TGTGCCAGCAGTCCCGACCGGAGCTCCTACAATGAGCAGTTCTTC	CASSPDRSSYNEQFF
TRBV11-2	11	TRBJ1-2	.	.	TGTGCCAGCAGCTTAGCACAGGCAAGGACCTTC	CASSLAQARTF
TRBV30	14	TRBJ2-7	.	.	TGTGCCTGGAGTGTGGGCAGCATCTACTACGAGCAGTACTTC	CAWSVGSIYYEQYF
TRBV3-1/TRBV3-2	16	TRBJ2-2	.	.	TGTGCCAGCAGCCAAGACCTGGACAGTTACACCGGGGAGCTGTTTTTT	CASSQDLDSYTGELFF
TRBV5-6	19	TRBJ2-5	few	TRBD2	TGTGCCAGCAGCCAGGACGGGGGGGGCCGTTTGTATCGAGGAGAGACCCAGTACTTC	CASSQDGGGRLYRGETQYF
TRBV5-4	16	TRBJ2-1	.	.	TGTGCCAGCAGCTTGCGGAGGGCAGTCTTTGGGAATGAGCAGTTCTTC	CASSLRRAVFGNEQFF
TRBV3-1/TRBV3-2	15	TRBJ2-3	.	.	TGTGCCAGCAGCCAAGGGGGGGTGGGAGTTGATACGCAGTATTTT	CASSQGGVGVDTQYF
TRBV3-1/TRBV3-2	17	TRBJ2-1	.	.	TGTGCCAGCAGCCAAGATCCGGACGGGAGCTCCTACAATGAGCAGTTCTTC	CASSQDPDGSSYNEQFF
TRBV7-8	13	TRBJ1-1	few	.	TGTGCCAGCAGCTTAGCCGAGGCCACTGAAGCTTTCTTT	CASSLAEATEAFF
TRBV14	17	TRBJ2-1	.	TRBD2	TGTGCCAGCAGCCTGCCCTTACTAGCGGGGACTGACAATGAGCAGTTCTTC	CASSLPLLAGTDNEQFF
TRBV15	22	TRBJ2-1	.	TRBD2	TGTGCCACCAGCAGAGATAAAGGGGGGCGAGAGACTAGCGGGAGAAGGGACAATGAGCAGTTCTTC	CATSRDKGGRETSGRRDNEQFF
TRBV5-1	15	TRBJ2-2	.	TRBD2	TGCGCCAGCAGCAATTTGACTAGCGGCACCGGGGAGCTGTTTTTT	CASSNLTSGTGELFF
TRBV3-1/TRBV3-2	14	TRBJ2-7	.	.	TGTGCCAGCAGCTACTCGGGACTCTCCTACGAGCAGTACTTC	CASSYSGLSYEQYF
TRBV4-2	14	TRBJ2-5	.	.	TGTGCCAGCAGCCAAGGAACAGGGTCAGAGACCCAGTACTTC	CASSQGTGSETQYF